The next 19 T cell receptor beta chains were all read from a single sample in a study of response to subunit inactivated influenza vaccine. A single record per CDR3 protein comes from TCRdb applying MiXCR to the RT-PCR reads. The repertoire holds around 530,000 distinct CDR3 sequences, with 16% as singletons. The sample consisted of CD4+ T cells sorted from PBMCs, taken 23 to 25 months after vaccination. Every receptor here comes from a man between 45 and 75 years old who received an inactivated influenza vaccine.

This clonotype occurred a few times. The chain carries TRBV5-5 and TRBJ1-6, with a tentative D call TRBD1 (6 bases). The CDR3 runs to 15 residues. V was clipped by 3 bases and J by 7 bases, with 14 bases between them. The germline V gene encodes CDR1 SGHKS and CDR2 YYEKEE (reference sequence). The CDR3 sequence: CASSSTNDRNSPLHF. The DNA for the CDR3 is TGTGCCAGCAGCTCGACGAATGACAGGAATTCACCCCTCCACTTT.

In its sample, this clonotype was seen many times. This chain joins TRBV6-1 and TRBJ2-2, with D possibly being TRBD1 (5 bases). The germline V gene has CDR1 MNHNS and CDR2 SASEGT. The ends were cut back, 7 bases at V and 7 bases at J, with 19 bases in the middle. This CDR3 contains 15 residues. DNA for the CDR3: TGTGCCAGCACCCAACAGGCCCGGTTGGGCGGGGAGCTGTTTTTT. Its protein product is CASTQQARLGGELFF.

This chain uses TRBV12-3 or TRBV12-4 with TRBJ1-1, with 7 bases aligning to TRBD1. The length of the CDR3 is 14 residues. J lost 4 bases, V lost 6 bases, and 8 bases had no gene match. CDR3 bases: TGTGCCAGCAGCATACCGACAGGGTCCACTGAAGCTTTCTTT. Residues: CASSIPTGSTEAFF.

The chain recombines TRBV20-1 with TRBJ1-3; 7 bases line up with TRBD1. Per the germline V gene, CDR1 is DFQATT and CDR2 is SNEGSKA (reference sequence). Germline trimming cut 5 bases from V and 2 bases from J; bases unmatched to any gene: 3. The CDR3 is 13 amino acids. The DNA for the CDR3 is TGCAGTGCTGGTCAGGGGGCTGGAAACACCATATATTTT. Encoded protein: CSAGQGAGNTIYF.

The chain links TRBV5-6 to TRBJ2-7; D perhaps matches TRBD1 (6 bases). This CDR3 spans 15 amino acids. The V gene lost 5 bases and the J gene lost 2 bases, with 17 bases spanning the gap. In germline, CDR1 is SGHDT, CDR2 YYEEEE. For the CDR3, the DNA is TGTGCCAGCAGTTTTATCCCGGGACAAACCTACGAGCAGTACTTC. It is translated as CASSFIPGQTYEQYF.

The chain links TRBV12-3 or TRBV12-4 to TRBJ2-1; 10 bases are shared with TRBD1. The CDR3 is made up of 15 amino acids. The J segment lost 2 bases and the V segment lost 5 bases, leaving 3 bases of the junction unmatched. CDR3 region: CASSRDRGAYNEQFF. DNA for the CDR3: TGTGCCAGCAGTCGGGACAGGGGAGCCTACAATGAGCAGTTCTTC.

This clonotype came up many times. This rearrangement joins TRBV10-3 to TRBJ2-3; 11 positions match TRBD2. The CDR3 spans 16 residues. Germline V lookup: CDR1 ENHRY, CDR2 SYGVKD. After removal of 4 bases from V and 2 bases from J, the junction contained 5 bases not matched to a gene. CDR3 region: CAISAGTSGSTDTQYF. Here the CDR3 DNA reads TGTGCCATCAGTGCGGGGACTAGCGGTTCCACAGATACGCAGTATTTT.

This clonotype was seen more than once but under ten times. This chain joins TRBV6-1 and TRBJ2-5, with 7 bases matching TRBD1. Germline-derived CDR1 and CDR2 are MNHNS and SASEGT. The CDR3 is 14 residues long. The J segment lost 1 base and the V segment lost 6 bases, leaving 5 bases of the junction unmatched. CDR3 coding DNA: TGTGCCAGCAGGCAGGGACAGCTCCAAGAGACCCAGTACTTC. It translates to CASRQGQLQETQYF.

The rearrangement uses TRBV2 and TRBJ1-1, with 7 bases lining up with TRBD1. CDR3 size: 13 residues. Germline values: CDR1 SNHLY, CDR2 FYNNEI. V was clipped by 4 bases and J by 4 bases; unmatched bases: 3. CDR3 region: CASSGRQGTEAFF. The CDR3 DNA is TGTGCCAGCAGTGGACGACAGGGCACTGAAGCTTTCTTT. The whole variable domain, remainder taken from reference TRBV2 and TRBJ1-1, is EPEVTQTPSHQVTQMGQEVILRCVPISNHLYFYWYRQILGQKVEFLVSFYNNEISEKSEIFDDQFSVERPDGSNFTLKIRSTKLEDSAMYFCASSGRQGTEAFFGQGTRLTVV.

This clonotype occurred a few times. V usage is TRBV20-1 and J usage is TRBJ2-5, with D perhaps matching TRBD2 (6 bases). Trimming removed 0 bases at V and 5 bases at J, with 13 bases between. Germline-derived CDR1 and CDR2 are DFQATT and SNEGSKA (reference sequence). CDR3 length equals 14 residues. The CDR3 is CSARDVGSVETQYF. The CDR3 nucleotides read TGCAGTGCTAGAGATGTCGGGAGTGTTGAGACCCAGTACTTC.

The rearrangement joins TRBV4-2 to TRBJ2-7; TRBD2 agrees at 7 bases. Per germline, CDR1 LGHNA and CDR2 YNFKEQ. V lost 4 bases, J lost 0 bases, and 9 bases stayed unmatched. The CDR3 sequence is 16 residues long. The CDR3 region has the DNA TGTGCCAGCAGCCGATCCGCCGGGGGGAGCTCCTACGAGCAGTACTTC. Translation gives CASSRSAGGSSYEQYF.

V usage is TRBV3-1 and J usage is TRBJ1-1; D is unresolved. The CDR3 length is 16 residues. V gave up 0 bases and J gave up 0 bases, with 11 bases separating them. The germline V gene encodes CDR1 LGHDT and CDR2 YNNKEL (reference sequence). CDR3: CASSQDSGRMNTEAFF. CDR3 nucleotides: TGTGCCAGCAGCCAAGATTCGGGGAGGATGAACACTGAAGCTTTCTTT.

The J gene is TRBJ1-6, the V gene TRBV6-5, with D perhaps matching TRBD1 (6 bases). Looked up from germline, CDR1 is MNHEY and CDR2 is SVGAGI. There are 12 residues in the CDR3. Trimming took off 5 bases at V and 15 bases at J, with 14 bases between the two ends. DNA for the CDR3: TGTGCCAGCAGTAAAGCAGGGACAAACCTCCACTTT. It is translated as CASSKAGTNLHF.

This clonotype was counted only a few times. This sequence joins TRBV7-9 and TRBJ1-1; unclear D gene. The germline V and J ends were trimmed by 3 bases and 1 base, with 9 bases remaining between them. Per germline, CDR1 SEHNR and CDR2 FQNEAQ (reference sequence). The CDR3 has 14 amino acids. CDR3 coding DNA: TGTGCCAGCAGCTTGGAGGCAAAGAACACTGAAGCTTTCTTT. Translated: CASSLEAKNTEAFF.

For the CDR3, the DNA is TGCGCCAGCAGCCCATCCCGCGGGGCAGCCTCGGGGGGCTACACCTTC. Its protein is CASSPSRGAASGGYTF. V usage is TRBV4-3 and J usage is TRBJ1-2; TRBD1 might be the D (5 bases). The CDR3 covers 16 residues. Germline values: CDR1 LGHNA, CDR2 YSLEER. Trimming cost V 4 bases and J 8 bases, with 23 bases left between them.

In its sample, this clonotype was seen a few times. The rearrangement joins TRBV7-2 to TRBJ2-1; D possibly uses TRBD1 or TRBD2 (6 bases each). CDR1 and CDR2 from the germline V gene are SGHTA and FQGNSA. Between the trimmed V and J ends, which lost 5 bases and 8 bases, there was a span of 19 bases. This CDR3 region has 15 residues. DNA for the CDR3: TGTGCCAGCAGCCACTCCCCTAAGGGGGGCGATGAGCAGTTCTTC. Translated, it gives CASSHSPKGGDEQFF.

CDR3 sequence: CASSPREGRPDTQYF. CDR3 DNA: TGTGCCAGCAGCCCCCGGGAAGGAAGGCCAGATACGCAGTATTTT. The chain recombines TRBV11-2 with TRBJ2-3; possibly TRBD2 for D (5 bases). From germline, CDR1 is SGHAT and CDR2 FQNNGV. The CDR3 consists of 15 residues. The V and J ends lost 5 bases and 4 bases respectively, with 16 bases between them. Filled out from reference TRBV11-2 and TRBJ2-3, the complete variable domain reads EAGVAQSPRYKIIEKRQSVAFWCNPISGHATLYWYQQILGQGPKLLIQFQNNGVVDDSQLPKDRFSAERLKGVDSTLKIQPAKLEDSAVYLCASSPREGRPDTQYFGPGTRLTVL.

The table lists this clonotype with a few counts. The chain has TRBV4-2 and TRBJ2-3; D is undetermined. Per germline, CDR1 LGHNA and CDR2 YNFKEQ. The CDR3 consists of 14 residues. V was shortened by 4 bases and J by 2 bases, with 10 bases between the two germline ends. CDR3 DNA sequence: TGTGCCAGCAGCCGGAGTTCCAACACAGATACGCAGTATTTT. Protein product: CASSRSSNTDTQYF.

This clonotype turned up a few times. V and J are TRBV12-3 or TRBV12-4 and TRBJ2-1; 11 bases fit TRBD2. The CDR3 is 14 amino acids. V trimming: 5 bases; J trimming: 12 bases; junction bases outside the gene matches: 9. CDR3 loop: CASSTSSGGRTQFF. CDR3 DNA: TGTGCCAGCAGTACATCTAGCGGGGGGCGGACGCAGTTCTTC.